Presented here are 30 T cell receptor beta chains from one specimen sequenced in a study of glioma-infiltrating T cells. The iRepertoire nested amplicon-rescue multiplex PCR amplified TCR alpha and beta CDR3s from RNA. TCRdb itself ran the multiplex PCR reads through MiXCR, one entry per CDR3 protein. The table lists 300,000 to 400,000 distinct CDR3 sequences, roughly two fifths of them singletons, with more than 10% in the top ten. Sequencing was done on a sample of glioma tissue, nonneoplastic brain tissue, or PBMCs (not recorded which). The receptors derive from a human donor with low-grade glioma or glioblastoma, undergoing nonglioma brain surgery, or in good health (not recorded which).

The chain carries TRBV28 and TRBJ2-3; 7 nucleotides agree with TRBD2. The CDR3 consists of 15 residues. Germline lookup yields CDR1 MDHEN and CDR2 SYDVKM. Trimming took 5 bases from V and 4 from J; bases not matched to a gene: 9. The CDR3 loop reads CASSPWGGSADTQYF. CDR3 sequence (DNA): TGTGCCAGCAGTCCCTGGGGGGGTTCGGCAGATACGCAGTATTTT.

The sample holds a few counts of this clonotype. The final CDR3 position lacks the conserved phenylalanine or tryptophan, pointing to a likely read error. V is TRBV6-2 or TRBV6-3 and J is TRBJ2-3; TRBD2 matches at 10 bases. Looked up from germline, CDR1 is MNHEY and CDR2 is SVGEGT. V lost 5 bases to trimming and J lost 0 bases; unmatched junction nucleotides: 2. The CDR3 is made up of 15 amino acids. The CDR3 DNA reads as TGTGCCAGCAGTCCGACTAGCGGGAGCACAGATACGCAGTATCTT. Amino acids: CASSPTSGSTDTQYL.

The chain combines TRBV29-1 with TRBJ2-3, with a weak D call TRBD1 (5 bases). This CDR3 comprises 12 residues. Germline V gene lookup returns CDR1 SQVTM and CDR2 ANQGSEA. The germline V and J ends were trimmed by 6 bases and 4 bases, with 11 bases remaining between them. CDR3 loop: CSVQGAADTQYF. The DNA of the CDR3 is TGCAGCGTGCAAGGGGCTGCAGATACGCAGTATTTT.

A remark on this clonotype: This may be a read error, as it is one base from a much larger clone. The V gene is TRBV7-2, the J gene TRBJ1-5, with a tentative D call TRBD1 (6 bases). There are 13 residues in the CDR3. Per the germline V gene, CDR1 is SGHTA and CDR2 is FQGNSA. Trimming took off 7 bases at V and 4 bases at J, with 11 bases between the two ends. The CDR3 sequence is CASNPRGNQPQHF. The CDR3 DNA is TGTGCCAGCAACCCCAGGGGTAATCAGCCCCAGCATTTT. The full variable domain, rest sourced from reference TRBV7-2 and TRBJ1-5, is GAGVSQSPSNKVTEKGKDVELRCDPISGHTALYWYRQSLGQGLEFLIYFQGNSAPDKSGLPSDRFSAERTGGSVSTLTIQRTQQEDSAVYLCASNPRGNQPQHFGDGTRLSIL.

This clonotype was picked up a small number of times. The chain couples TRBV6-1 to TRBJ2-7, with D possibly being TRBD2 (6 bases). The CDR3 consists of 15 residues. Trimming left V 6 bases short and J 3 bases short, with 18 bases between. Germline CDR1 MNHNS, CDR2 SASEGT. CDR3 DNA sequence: TGTGCCAGCAGCTCAACACCCGGGGGAATCTACGAGCAGTACTTC. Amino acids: CASSSTPGGIYEQYF.

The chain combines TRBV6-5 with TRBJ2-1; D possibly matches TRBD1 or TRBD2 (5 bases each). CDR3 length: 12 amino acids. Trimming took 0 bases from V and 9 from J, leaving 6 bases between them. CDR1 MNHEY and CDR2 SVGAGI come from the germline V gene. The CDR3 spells CASSYSGGEQFF. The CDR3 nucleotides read TGTGCCAGCAGTTACTCTGGGGGTGAGCAGTTCTTC.

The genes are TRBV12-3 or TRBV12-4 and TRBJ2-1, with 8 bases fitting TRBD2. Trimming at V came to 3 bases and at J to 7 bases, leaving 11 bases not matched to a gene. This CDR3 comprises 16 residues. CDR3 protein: CASSLYTGGPGNEQFF. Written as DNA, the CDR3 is TGTGCCAGCAGTTTGTACACGGGAGGGCCGGGAAATGAGCAGTTCTTC.

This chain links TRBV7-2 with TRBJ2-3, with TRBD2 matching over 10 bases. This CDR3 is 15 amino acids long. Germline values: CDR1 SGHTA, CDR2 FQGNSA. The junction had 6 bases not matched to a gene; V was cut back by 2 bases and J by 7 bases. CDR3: CASSLNLAGVNTQYF. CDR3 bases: TGTGCCAGCAGCTTAAATCTAGCGGGAGTTAATACGCAGTATTTT.

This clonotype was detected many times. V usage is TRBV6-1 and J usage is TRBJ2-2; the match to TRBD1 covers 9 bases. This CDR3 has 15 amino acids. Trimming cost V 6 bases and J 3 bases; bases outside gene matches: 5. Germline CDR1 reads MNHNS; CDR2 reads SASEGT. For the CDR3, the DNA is TGTGCCAGCAGCTGGGACAGGGTTGACACCGGGGAGCTGTTTTTT. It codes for CASSWDRVDTGELFF.

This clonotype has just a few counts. Here the CDR3 reads CASSLAAGANVLTF. The DNA of the CDR3 is TGTGCCAGCAGCTTAGCGGCTGGGGCCAACGTCCTGACTTTC. The V and J genes are TRBV7-9 and TRBJ2-6, with D hard to call. In germline, CDR1 is SEHNR, CDR2 FQNEAQ (reference sequence). V was shortened by 0 bases and J by 2 bases, with 2 bases between the two germline ends. The CDR3 is made up of 14 amino acids.

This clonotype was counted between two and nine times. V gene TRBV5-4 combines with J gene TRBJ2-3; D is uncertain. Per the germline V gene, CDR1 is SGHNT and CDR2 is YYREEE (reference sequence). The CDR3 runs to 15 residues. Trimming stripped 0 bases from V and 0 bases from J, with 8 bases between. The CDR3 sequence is CASSLAFGSTDTQYF. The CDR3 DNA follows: TGTGCCAGCAGCTTGGCCTTCGGTAGCACAGATACGCAGTATTTT.

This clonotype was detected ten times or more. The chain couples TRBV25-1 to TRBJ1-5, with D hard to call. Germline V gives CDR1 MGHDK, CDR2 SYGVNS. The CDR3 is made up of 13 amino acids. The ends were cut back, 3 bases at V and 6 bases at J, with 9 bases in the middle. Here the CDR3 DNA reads TGTGCCAGCAGTGACCACGAGGCTCAGCCCCAGCATTTT. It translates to CASSDHEAQPQHF.

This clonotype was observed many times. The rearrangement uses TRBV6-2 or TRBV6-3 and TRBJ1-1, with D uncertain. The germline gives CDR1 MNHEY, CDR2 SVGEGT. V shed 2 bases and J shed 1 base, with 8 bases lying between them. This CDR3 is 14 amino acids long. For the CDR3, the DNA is TGTGCCAGCAGTTACGCGGGAGGGAACACTGAAGCTTTCTTT. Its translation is CASSYAGGNTEAFF.

This CDR3 is CATSRQGHNEQFF. The CDR3 region has the DNA TGTGCCACCAGCCGACAGGGCCACAATGAGCAGTTCTTC. The rearrangement links TRBV24-1 to TRBJ2-1; 7 bases are a match to TRBD1. V was pared by 7 bases and J by 5 bases, with 4 bases of the junction left unmatched. Germline-derived CDR1 and CDR2 are KGHDR and SFDVKD. The CDR3 has 13 residues.

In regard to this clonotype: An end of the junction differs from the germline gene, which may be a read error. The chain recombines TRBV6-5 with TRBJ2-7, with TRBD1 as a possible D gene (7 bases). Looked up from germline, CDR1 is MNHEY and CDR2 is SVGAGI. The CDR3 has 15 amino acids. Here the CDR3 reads CACSYGGQMAYEQYF. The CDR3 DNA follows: TGTGCCTGCAGTTACGGGGGACAGATGGCCTACGAGCAGTACTTC.

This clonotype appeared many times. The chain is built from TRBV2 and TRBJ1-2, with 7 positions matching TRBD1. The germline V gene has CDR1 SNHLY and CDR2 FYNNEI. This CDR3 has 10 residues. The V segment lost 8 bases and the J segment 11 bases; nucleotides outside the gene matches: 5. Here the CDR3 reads CASGGTAYTF. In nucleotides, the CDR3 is TGTGCCAGCGGGGGGACAGCGTACACCTTC.

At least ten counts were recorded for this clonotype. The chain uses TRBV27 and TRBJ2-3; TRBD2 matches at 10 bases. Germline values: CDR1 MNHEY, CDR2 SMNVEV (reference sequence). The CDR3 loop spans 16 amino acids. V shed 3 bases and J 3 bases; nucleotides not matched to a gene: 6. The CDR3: CASSFLAGGWTDTQYF. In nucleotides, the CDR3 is TGTGCCAGCAGTTTTTTAGCGGGAGGTTGGACAGATACGCAGTATTTT.

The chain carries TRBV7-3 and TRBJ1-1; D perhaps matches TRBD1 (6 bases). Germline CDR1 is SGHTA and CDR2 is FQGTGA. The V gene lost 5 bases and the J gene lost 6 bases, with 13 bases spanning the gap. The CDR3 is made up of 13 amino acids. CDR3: CASSQGGRPEAFF. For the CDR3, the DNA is TGTGCCAGCAGCCAAGGGGGACGACCTGAAGCTTTCTTT.

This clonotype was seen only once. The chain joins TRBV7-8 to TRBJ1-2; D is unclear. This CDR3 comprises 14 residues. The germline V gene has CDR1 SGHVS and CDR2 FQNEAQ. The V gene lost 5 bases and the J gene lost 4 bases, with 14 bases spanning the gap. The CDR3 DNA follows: TGTGCCAGCAGCCAAGAAAAATGGGGCTATGGCTACACCTTC. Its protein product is CASSQEKWGYGYTF.

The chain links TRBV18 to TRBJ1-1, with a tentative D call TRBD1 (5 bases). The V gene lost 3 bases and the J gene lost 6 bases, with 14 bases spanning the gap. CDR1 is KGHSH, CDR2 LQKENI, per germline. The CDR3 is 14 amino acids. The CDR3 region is CASSPARRDAEAFF. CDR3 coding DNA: TGTGCCAGCTCACCGGCCAGGAGGGACGCTGAAGCTTTCTTT.

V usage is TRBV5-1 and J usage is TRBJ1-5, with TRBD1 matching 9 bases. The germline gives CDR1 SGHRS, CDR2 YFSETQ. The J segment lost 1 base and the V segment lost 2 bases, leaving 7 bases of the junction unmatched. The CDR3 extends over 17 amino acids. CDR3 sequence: CASSFGGQGGSNQPQHF. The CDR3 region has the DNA TGCGCCAGCAGCTTCGGGGGACAGGGAGGGAGCAATCAGCCCCAGCATTTT.

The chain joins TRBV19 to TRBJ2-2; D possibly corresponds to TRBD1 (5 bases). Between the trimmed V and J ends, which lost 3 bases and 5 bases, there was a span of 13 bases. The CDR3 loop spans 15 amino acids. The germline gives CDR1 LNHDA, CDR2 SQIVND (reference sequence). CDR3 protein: CASSIWGRRTGELFF. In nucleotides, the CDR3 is TGTGCCAGTAGTATTTGGGGCAGACGAACCGGGGAGCTGTTTTTT.

The chain's CDR3 is CASSLEWGAYNEQFF. The CDR3 bases are TGTGCCAGCAGTTTAGAGTGGGGAGCCTACAATGAGCAGTTCTTC. The chain employs TRBV12-3 or TRBV12-4 and TRBJ2-1, with a tentative D call TRBD2 (5 bases). Trimming removed 1 base from V and 2 bases from J, with 9 bases in between. CDR3 length equals 15 residues.

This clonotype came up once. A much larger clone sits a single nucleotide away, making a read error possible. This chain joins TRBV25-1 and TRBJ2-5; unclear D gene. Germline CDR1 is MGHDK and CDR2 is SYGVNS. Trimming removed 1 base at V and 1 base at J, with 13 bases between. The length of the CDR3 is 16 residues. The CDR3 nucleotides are TGTGCCAGCAGTGAATCGAAACTCGGCAGCCAAGAGACCCAGTACTTC. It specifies CASSESKLGSQETQYF.

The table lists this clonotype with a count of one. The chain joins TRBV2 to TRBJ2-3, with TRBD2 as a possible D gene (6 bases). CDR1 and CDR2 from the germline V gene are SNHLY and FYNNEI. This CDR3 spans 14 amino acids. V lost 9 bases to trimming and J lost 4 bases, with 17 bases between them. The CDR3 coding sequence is TGTGCCAGTCACGTACATCGGGAGTCAGATACGCAGTATTTT. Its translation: CASHVHRESDTQYF.

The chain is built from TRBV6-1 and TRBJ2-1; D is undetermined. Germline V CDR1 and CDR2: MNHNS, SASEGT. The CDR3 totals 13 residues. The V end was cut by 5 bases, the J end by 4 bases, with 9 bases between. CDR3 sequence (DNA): TGTGCCAGCAGTTGGGATCCATACAATGAGCAGTTCTTC. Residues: CASSWDPYNEQFF.

CDR3 residues: CSARGSRNNEQFF. Written as DNA, the CDR3 is TGCAGTGCTAGAGGTAGTCGAAACAATGAGCAGTTCTTC. V gene TRBV20-1 combines with J gene TRBJ2-1, with D uncertain. Germline V gives CDR1 DFQATT, CDR2 SNEGSKA (reference sequence). Trimming shortened V by 1 base and J by 5 bases, and 9 bases separated the two germline ends. The CDR3 has 13 residues.

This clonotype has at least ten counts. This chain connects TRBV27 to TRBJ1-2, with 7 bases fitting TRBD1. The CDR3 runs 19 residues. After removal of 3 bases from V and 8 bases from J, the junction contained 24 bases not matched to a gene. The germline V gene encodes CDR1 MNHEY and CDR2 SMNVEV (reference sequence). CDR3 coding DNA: TGTGCCAGCAGTTTTCTGTATTTGATAAATCGACAGGGTCTACGGGGCTACACCTTC. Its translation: CASSFLYLINRQGLRGYTF.

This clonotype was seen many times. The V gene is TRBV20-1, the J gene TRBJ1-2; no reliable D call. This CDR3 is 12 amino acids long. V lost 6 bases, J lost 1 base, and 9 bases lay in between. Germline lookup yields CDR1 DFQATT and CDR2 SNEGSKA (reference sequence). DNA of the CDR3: TGCAGTGCCCATCTGGGTAACTATGGCTACACCTTC. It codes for CSAHLGNYGYTF.

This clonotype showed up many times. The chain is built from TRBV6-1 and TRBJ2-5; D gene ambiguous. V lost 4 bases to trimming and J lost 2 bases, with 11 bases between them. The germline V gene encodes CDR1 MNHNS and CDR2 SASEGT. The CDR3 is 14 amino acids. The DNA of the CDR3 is TGTGCCAGCAGTGCCCCCGGGTTTCAAGAGACCCAGTACTTC. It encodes CASSAPGFQETQYF.